These 32 T cell receptor beta chains were sequenced from one sample in a study of Ad26.COV2.S vaccination and SARS-CoV-2 variants. Treatment of the sample: some 20 received Ad26.COV2.S at low or high dose, single or two shots; roughly five received placebo; per-sample allocation not given. Sampling was performed 63 days after the first vaccine or placebo injection. Libraries were prepared by immunoSEQ multiplex PCR; TCRdb keeps only in-frame clonotypes and omits some of them. The top ten hold over 2.5% of the sample, which has about 280,000 clones, around 87% seen once. Sequences were derived from peripheral blood, sampled in a trial of Ad26.COV2.S vaccine versus placebo. These receptors all come from a person between 18 and 59 years old who received the Ad26.COV2.S COVID-19 vaccine or a placebo.

V gene TRBV5-1 combines with J gene TRBJ2-1; D remains unclear. Germline V gene data show CDR1 as SGHRS and CDR2 as YFSETQ. V lost 4 bases and J lost 4, with 12 bases in between. This CDR3 comprises 14 residues. CDR3 protein: CASSKAQTYNEQFF. CDR3 in DNA: TGCGCCAGCAGCAAAGCGCAGACATACAATGAGCAGTTCTTC.

The chain links TRBV19 to TRBJ2-1, with TRBD1 matching over 10 bases. The V and J ends lost 4 bases and 5 bases, in that order; junction bases with no gene match: 2. Germline lookup yields CDR1 LNHDA and CDR2 SQIVND (reference sequence). The CDR3 covers 14 residues. As DNA, the CDR3 is TGTGCCAGTAGTAAGGGACAGGGGAACAATGAGCAGTTCTTC. Translated: CASSKGQGNNEQFF.

V and J are TRBV9 and TRBJ2-7; a possible D gene is TRBD1 (6 bases). The CDR3 contains 14 residues. With 0 bases removed from V and 6 bases from J, the gap between germline ends came to 13 bases. CDR1 and CDR2 from the germline V gene are SGDLS and YYNGEE. The CDR3 nucleotides read TGTGCCAGCAGCGTAGAACAGGGCCAAGGCGAGCAGTACTTC. Translation gives CASSVEQGQGEQYF.

This chain uses TRBV3-1 (or the pseudogene TRBV3-2) with TRBJ1-2; TRBD1 aligns across 9 bases. CDR1 LGHDT and CDR2 YNNKEL come from the germline V gene (reference sequence). V trimming: 1 base; J trimming: 9 bases; junction bases outside the gene matches: 18. The CDR3 is made up of 18 amino acids. The CDR3 sequence is CASSQARGQGIPRPSYTF. In nucleotides, the CDR3 is TGTGCCAGCAGCCAAGCGAGGGGACAGGGTATTCCCCGCCCCAGCTACACCTTC.

This chain connects TRBV11-3 to TRBJ1-2; 10 bases line up with TRBD1. Per the germline V gene, CDR1 is SGHNT and CDR2 is YENEEA. The length of the CDR3 is 13 residues. J lost 8 bases, V lost 3 bases, and 3 bases had no gene match. The CDR3 nucleotides read TGTGCCAGCAGCTTGGACAGGGGGAAGGGCTACACCTTC. This gives the protein CASSLDRGKGYTF. The variable domain in full, completed from reference TRBV11-3 and TRBJ1-2, reads EAGVVQSPRYKIIEKKQPVAFWCNPISGHNTLYWYLQNLGQGPELLIRYENEEAVDDSQLPKDRFSAERLKGVDSTLKIQPAELGDSAVYLCASSLDRGKGYTFGSGTRLTVV.

The rearrangement links TRBV6-4 to TRBJ2-3, with 7 bases matching TRBD2. CDR1 is MRHNA and CDR2 is SNTAGT in the germline V gene. The CDR3 contains 15 residues. The CDR3 DNA reads as TGTGCTAAAGTCGGCGGGCGGGGGAGCACAGATACGCAGTATTTT. Protein product: CAKVGGRGSTDTQYF.

The chain joins TRBV11-3 to TRBJ1-1, with 8 bases lining up with TRBD1. With V trimmed by 5 bases and J by 4 bases, 9 bases remained unmatched. Germline V gives CDR1 SGHNT, CDR2 YENEEA. The length of the CDR3 is 15 residues. This CDR3 reads CASSPGQGTGTEAFF. The CDR3 DNA reads TGTGCCAGCAGCCCCGGACAGGGAACGGGCACTGAAGCTTTCTTT.

This chain links TRBV9 with TRBJ2-5; the match to TRBD1 covers 7 bases. The length of the CDR3 is 15 residues. CDR1 is SGDLS and CDR2 is YYNGEE in the germline V gene. The ends lost 4 bases at V and 3 bases at J; junction bases unmatched: 9. CDR3 sequence reads: CASSHRGGPEETQYF. The CDR3 DNA follows: TGTGCCAGCAGCCACAGGGGCGGGCCAGAAGAGACCCAGTACTTC.

This clone has only a few counts. This chain joins TRBV6-5 and TRBJ2-7; the match to TRBD2 covers 10 bases. From germline, CDR1 is MNHEY and CDR2 SVGAGI. The CDR3 spans 15 residues. Unmatched junction bases numbered 2, after V lost 0 bases and J lost 3 bases. This CDR3 reads CASSYSSSGGYEQYF. Here the CDR3 DNA reads TGTGCCAGCAGTTACTCGTCTAGCGGGGGCTACGAGCAGTACTTC.

The rearrangement joins TRBV7-3 to TRBJ1-2; 7 nucleotides align to TRBD1. CDR1 is SGHTA, CDR2 FQGTGA, per germline. The CDR3 is made up of 14 amino acids. The trim removed 5 bases at V and 8 bases at J, leaving 11 bases unmatched. The CDR3 is CASSPQGGAQGYTF. The CDR3 DNA reads as TGTGCCAGCAGCCCCCAGGGGGGGGCACAGGGCTACACCTTC.

To note about this clone: The sample carries other DNA sequences with the same CDR3. The CDR3 loop reads CASSPRTGDGYTF. The CDR3, as DNA: TGTGCCAGCAGCCCGAGGACAGGGGATGGCTACACCTTC. The rearrangement joins TRBV11-1 to TRBJ1-2; TRBD1 matches at 9 bases. With V trimmed by 5 bases and J by 6 bases, 4 bases remained unmatched. Germline-derived CDR1 and CDR2 are SGHAT and FQDESV (reference sequence). CDR3 length: 13 residues.

This clone showed up just a few times. The CDR3 protein is CASSHPGDGAFF. The CDR3, as DNA: TGTGCCAGCAGCCATCCCGGGGATGGAGCTTTCTTT. J is TRBJ1-1 and V is TRBV3-1 (or the pseudogene TRBV3-2); D gene ambiguous. The CDR3 extends over 12 amino acids. The V gene's germline CDR1 is LGHDT and CDR2 YNNKEL (reference sequence). Trimming cost V 3 bases and J 10 bases, with 12 bases left between them.

The chain joins TRBV10-3 to TRBJ1-1; no clear D. Germline lookup yields CDR1 ENHRY and CDR2 SYGVKD. The CDR3 length is 16 residues. V was shortened by 1 base and J by 2 bases, with 14 bases between the two germline ends. CDR3 protein: CAISEYREGTNTEAFF. DNA of the CDR3: TGTGCCATCAGTGAGTATCGAGAAGGAACTAACACTGAAGCTTTCTTT.

The chain recombines TRBV29-1 with TRBJ1-2; TRBD1 might be the D (6 bases). The CDR3 loop spans 13 amino acids. Trimming took 4 bases from V and 7 from J, leaving 16 bases between them. Per the germline V gene, CDR1 is SQVTM and CDR2 is ANQGSEA. Written as DNA, the CDR3 is TGCAGCGTTGCCTGGTCAGGGGACGGTGGCTACACCTTC. Protein: CSVAWSGDGGYTF.

This sequence joins TRBV3-1 (or the pseudogene TRBV3-2) and TRBJ2-5, with 11 bases identical to TRBD2. CDR3 length equals 17 residues. The V segment lost 3 bases and the J segment 2 bases; nucleotides outside the gene matches: 8. Germline-derived CDR1 and CDR2 are LGHDT and YNNKEL (reference sequence). The DNA of the CDR3 is TGTGCCAGCAGCCATTATAGGCTAGCGGGGGGTCAAGAGACCCAGTACTTC. Translated, it gives CASSHYRLAGGQETQYF.

The J gene is TRBJ1-2, the V gene TRBV9; possibly TRBD1 for D (5 bases). This CDR3 spans 15 amino acids. Trimming took off 4 bases at V and 6 bases at J, with 19 bases between the two ends. Germline lookup yields CDR1 SGDLS and CDR2 YYNGEE. The CDR3 DNA reads as TGTGCCAGCAGCTCTGCAGGCTGGACACCCCATGGCTACACCTTC. Translation: CASSSAGWTPHGYTF.

The chain uses TRBV6-1 and TRBJ1-5, with D possibly being TRBD1 (6 bases). The germline V gene has CDR1 MNHNS and CDR2 SASEGT. This CDR3 is 17 amino acids long. The germline V and J ends were trimmed by 3 bases and 6 bases, with 21 bases remaining between them. The CDR3: CASSDGFQGTLIQPQHF. CDR3 DNA: TGTGCCAGCAGTGACGGGTTCCAGGGGACCCTTATTCAGCCCCAGCATTTT.

This chain uses TRBV11-2 with TRBJ2-7, with a possible D match to TRBD2 (5 bases). Germline assignment: CDR1 SGHAT and CDR2 FQNNGV. V was clipped by 1 base and J by 5 bases, with 6 bases between them. The CDR3 consists of 12 residues. The CDR3 DNA is TGTGCCAGCAGCTTAGCCGGGAACGAGCAGTACTTC. As protein: CASSLAGNEQYF.

Worth noting for this clone: Other DNA sequences in the sample encode the same CDR3. The V gene is TRBV5-1, the J gene TRBJ1-1; no clear D gene. The V end was cut by 4 bases, the J end by 1 base, with 11 bases between. Germline CDR1 SGHRS, CDR2 YFSETQ. CDR3 size: 14 residues. CDR3 protein: CASSLLTENTEAFF. The DNA of the CDR3 is TGCGCCAGCAGCCTGTTGACGGAGAACACTGAAGCTTTCTTT.

The gene calls are TRBV7-3 and TRBJ2-1; D unresolved. Germline V gene lookup returns CDR1 SGHTA and CDR2 FQGTGA. Trimming took 2 bases from V and 0 from J, leaving 8 bases between them. The CDR3 is 15 amino acids. CDR3 loop: CASSLGHGSYNEQFF. The CDR3, as DNA: TGTGCCAGCAGCTTAGGTCATGGCTCCTACAATGAGCAGTTCTTC.

In DNA, the CDR3 is TGCGCCAGCAGCCAGTGGACAGGTAACAGAGTAGGCTCCTACAATGAGCAGTTCTTC. Its translation: CASSQWTGNRVGSYNEQFF. This chain joins TRBV5-1 and TRBJ2-1, with TRBD1 matching 7 bases. Germline V gene sequence: CDR1 SGHRS, CDR2 YFSETQ. The CDR3 loop spans 19 amino acids. V lost 4 bases, J lost 0 bases, and 16 bases stayed unmatched.

This clone has only one observation. The chain carries TRBV7-2 and TRBJ2-1, with a tentative D call TRBD2 (5 bases). There are 15 residues in the CDR3. Between the trimmed V and J ends, which lost 6 bases and 5 bases, there was a span of 17 bases. Germline V gene lookup returns CDR1 SGHTA and CDR2 FQGNSA. The CDR3 DNA is TGTGCCAGCAGACCCCCGGGTAGCGACGACAATGAGCAGTTCTTC. Protein product: CASRPPGSDDNEQFF.

V usage is TRBV5-4 and J usage is TRBJ2-7; possible D gene TRBD1, 6 bases. The CDR3 runs 14 residues. V dropped 4 bases and J dropped 4 bases, with 15 bases sitting between them. The germline gives CDR1 SGHNT, CDR2 YYREEE (reference sequence). The CDR3 DNA reads as TGTGCCAGCAGCCTTGACCCCGGACAGTACGAGCAGTACTTC. Protein: CASSLDPGQYEQYF.

This rearrangement joins TRBV7-2 to TRBJ2-5; the D gene is possibly TRBD2 (6 bases). Germline V lookup: CDR1 SGHTA, CDR2 FQGNSA. The CDR3 consists of 14 residues. The V end lost 7 bases, the J end lost 1 base, and 13 bases lay between the germline ends. The CDR3 reads CASILGGSQETQYF. In DNA, the CDR3 is TGTGCCAGCATCCTGGGAGGCTCCCAAGAGACCCAGTACTTC.

This clone was seen only once. This chain connects TRBV19 to TRBJ1-6; the D gene is possibly TRBD1 (5 bases). Germline CDR1 and CDR2: LNHDA and SQIVND (reference sequence). The CDR3 has 15 amino acids. Trimming pared 5 bases from V and 9 bases from J, leaving 17 bases between. In DNA form, the CDR3 reads TGTGCCAGTAGTTTCAACGGGGCAGGGTTTTCACCCCTCCACTTT. Amino acid sequence: CASSFNGAGFSPLHF.

The rearrangement links TRBV4-2 to TRBJ2-2; D possibly corresponds to TRBD2 (5 bases). Trimming stripped 0 bases from V and 1 base from J, with 21 bases between. Germline V gene data show CDR1 as LGHNA and CDR2 as YNFKEQ. The CDR3 length is 20 residues. The CDR3 nucleotides read TGTGCCAGCAGCCAAGATAGTCGGGTGCGGGCTAGCAGGAACACCGGGGAGCTGTTTTTT. Translated, it gives CASSQDSRVRASRNTGELFF.

The CDR3 protein is CASSSASGSRYGYTF. DNA of the CDR3: TGTGCCAGCAGTTCCGCCTCAGGTTCCCGGTATGGCTACACCTTC. The chain joins TRBV6-5 to TRBJ1-2; D unclear. The CDR3 is made up of 15 amino acids. The germline V gene has CDR1 MNHEY and CDR2 SVGAGI. V dropped 4 bases and J dropped 5 bases, with 17 bases sitting between them.

V is TRBV7-8 and J is TRBJ2-7; D may be TRBD1 (6 bases). From germline, CDR1 is SGHVS and CDR2 FQNEAQ. There are 15 residues in the CDR3. V lost 5 bases and J 4 bases, leaving 18 bases between the germline ends. The CDR3 spells CASSLGAGVMYEQYF. In DNA form, the CDR3 reads TGTGCCAGCAGCCTAGGGGCAGGGGTGATGTACGAGCAGTACTTC.

The chain is built from TRBV5-1 and TRBJ2-1, with D hard to call. The CDR3 spans 15 residues. Germline loops: CDR1 SGHRS, CDR2 YFSETQ. Trimming took off 6 bases at V and 8 bases at J, with 21 bases between the two ends. CDR3 in amino acids: CASNLLGTLMDEQFF. The CDR3 nucleotides read TGCGCCAGCAACCTTCTAGGAACCCTAATGGATGAGCAGTTCTTC. Full variable domain (outside the CDR3, taken from reference TRBV5-1 and TRBJ2-1): KAGVTQTPRYLIKTRGQQVTLSCSPISGHRSVSWYQQTPGQGLQFLFEYFSETQRNKGNFPGRFSGRQFSNSRSEMNVSTLELGDSALYLCASNLLGTLMDEQFFGPGTRLTVL.

The V call is TRBV5-1, the J call TRBJ1-3; 7 bases are shared with TRBD1. The V segment lost 4 bases and the J segment 10 bases; nucleotides outside the gene matches: 11. The CDR3 spans 14 residues. The V gene's germline CDR1 is SGHRS and CDR2 YFSETQ. Here the CDR3 reads CASSRGQREGTIYF. The CDR3 DNA reads as TGCGCCAGCAGCAGGGGACAGAGGGAGGGAACCATATATTTT.

This clone has only one observation. The chain links TRBV10-3 to TRBJ1-4, with 8 bases matching TRBD1. V shed 5 bases, J shed 7 bases, and the junction held 6 bases outside the gene matches. This CDR3 comprises 14 residues. Germline V CDR1 and CDR2: ENHRY, SYGVKD. The CDR3 here is CAISLDRVGEKLFF. The CDR3 nucleotides read TGTGCCATCAGTCTGGACAGGGTTGGTGAAAAACTGTTTTTT.

The CDR3 region is CASSSIPLVAGLTTDTQYF. The DNA for the CDR3 is TGTGCCAGCAGCTCCATCCCCCTCGTAGCGGGCCTCACCACAGATACGCAGTATTTT. This chain uses TRBV11-2 with TRBJ2-3; TRBD2 aligns across 7 bases. This CDR3 comprises 19 residues. Unmatched junction bases numbered 18, after V lost 4 bases and J lost 2 bases. Germline CDR1 reads SGHAT; CDR2 reads FQNNGV.